This T cell receptor (beta chain) was sequenced for a study of early T cells in non-severe SARS-CoV-2 infection. Study-level background: Sequencing targeted bulk RNA from unsorted whole blood, leaving chains unpaired.

Separate cDNA molecules each had unique molecular identifiers attached to them. MiXCR, applied by TCRdb to the 5' RACE reads, yields one record per CDR3 protein. The repertoire has 40,000 to 55,000 distinct CDR3 sequences, about 4% of them found once; the top ten carry just over 3%. Study-wide findings and caveats: VDJdb matching skewed toward anti-spike CD8 responses, missing private and CD4 specificities.

Details on this clonotype: What it recognizes is unknown.

The CDR3 length is 13 residues. V lost 6 bases and J lost 9, with 12 bases in between. The germline V gene has CDR1 KGHSH and CDR2 LQKENI. The sequence came from an adult who was a healthcare worker with PCR-confirmed SARS-CoV-2 infection or an uninfected control (not recorded which). Sequenced sample: whole blood. This chain links TRBV18 with TRBJ1-6, with D perhaps matching TRBD1 (6 bases). In nucleotides, the CDR3 is TGTGCCAGCTCCTCAGGGGTAATTTCACCCCTCCACTTT. This encodes CASSSGVISPLHF.